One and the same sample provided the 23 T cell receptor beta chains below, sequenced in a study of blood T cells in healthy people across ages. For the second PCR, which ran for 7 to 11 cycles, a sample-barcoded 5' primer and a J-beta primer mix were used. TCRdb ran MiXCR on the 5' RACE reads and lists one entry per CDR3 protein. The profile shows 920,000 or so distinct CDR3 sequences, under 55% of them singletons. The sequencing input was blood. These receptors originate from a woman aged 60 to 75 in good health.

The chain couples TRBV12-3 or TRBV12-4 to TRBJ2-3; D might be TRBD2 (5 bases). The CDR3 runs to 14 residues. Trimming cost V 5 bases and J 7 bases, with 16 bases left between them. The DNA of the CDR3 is TGTGCCAGCAGTCCGAGAGTGGGAGCCCATACGCAGTATTTT. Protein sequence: CASSPRVGAHTQYF.

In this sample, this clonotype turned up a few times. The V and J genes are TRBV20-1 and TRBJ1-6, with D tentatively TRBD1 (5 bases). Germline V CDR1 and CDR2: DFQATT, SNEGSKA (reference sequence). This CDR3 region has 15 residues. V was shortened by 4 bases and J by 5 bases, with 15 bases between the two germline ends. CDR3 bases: TGCAGTGCTAAAGGGGATAGCCGGAATAATTCACCCCTCCACTTT. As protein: CSAKGDSRNNSPLHF.

This CDR3 reads CASSLDVTATYEQYF. The DNA of the CDR3 is TGCGCCAGCAGCTTGGATGTGACAGCCACCTACGAGCAGTACTTC. This chain connects TRBV5-1 to TRBJ2-5; D may be TRBD1 (5 bases). With the DNA end fitting TRBJ2-7 better, the J assignment may be wrong. The CDR3 extends over 15 amino acids. Germline V gene lookup returns CDR1 SGHRS and CDR2 YFSETQ.

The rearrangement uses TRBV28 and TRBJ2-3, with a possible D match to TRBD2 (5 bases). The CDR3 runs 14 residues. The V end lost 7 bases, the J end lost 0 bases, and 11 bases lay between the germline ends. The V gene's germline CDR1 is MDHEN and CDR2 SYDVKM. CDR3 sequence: CASTESGSTDTQYF. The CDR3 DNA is TGTGCCAGCACGGAGAGCGGCAGCACAGATACGCAGTATTTT. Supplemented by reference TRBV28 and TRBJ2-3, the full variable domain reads DVKVTQSSRYLVKRTGEKVFLECVQDMDHENMFWYRQDPGLGLRLIYFSYDVKMKEKGDIPEGYSVSREKKERFSLILESASTNQTSMYLCASTESGSTDTQYFGPGTRLTVL.

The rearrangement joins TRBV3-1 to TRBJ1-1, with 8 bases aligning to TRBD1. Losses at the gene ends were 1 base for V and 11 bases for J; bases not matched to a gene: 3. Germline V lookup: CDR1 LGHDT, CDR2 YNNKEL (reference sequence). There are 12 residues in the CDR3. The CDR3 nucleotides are TGTGCCAGCAGCCAAGTGGGACAGGAGGCTTTCTTT. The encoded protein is CASSQVGQEAFF.

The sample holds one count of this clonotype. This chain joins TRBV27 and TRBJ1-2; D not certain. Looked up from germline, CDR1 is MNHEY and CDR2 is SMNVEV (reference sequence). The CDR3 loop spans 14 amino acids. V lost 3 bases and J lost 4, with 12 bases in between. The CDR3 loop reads CASSFRQTSYGYTF. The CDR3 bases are TGTGCCAGCAGTTTTCGCCAGACCTCCTATGGCTACACCTTC.

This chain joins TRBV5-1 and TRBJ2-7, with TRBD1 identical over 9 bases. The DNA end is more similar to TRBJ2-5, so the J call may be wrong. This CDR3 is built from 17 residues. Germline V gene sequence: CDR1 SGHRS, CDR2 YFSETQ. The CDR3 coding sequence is TGCGCCAGCAGCGCGTTACTCTTCAACAGGGGGCAGGAGACCCAGTACTTC. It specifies CASSALLFNRGQETQYF.

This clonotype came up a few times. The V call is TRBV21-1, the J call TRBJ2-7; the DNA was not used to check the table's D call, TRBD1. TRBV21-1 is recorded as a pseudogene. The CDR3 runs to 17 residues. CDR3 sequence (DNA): TGTGCCAGTCTTGCTACCTGTCCCGGACAGACAATCTACGAGCAGTACTTC. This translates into CASLATCPGQTIYEQYF.

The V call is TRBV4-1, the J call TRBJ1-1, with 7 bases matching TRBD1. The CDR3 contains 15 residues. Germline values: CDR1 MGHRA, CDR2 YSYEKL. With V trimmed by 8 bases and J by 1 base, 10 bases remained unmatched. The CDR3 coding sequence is TGCGCCAGCGGCTACCGGACAGGTCGGAACACTGAAGCTTTCTTT. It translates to CASGYRTGRNTEAFF.

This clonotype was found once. The CDR3 DNA is TGTGCCAGCATTCAGGGGTTTTCAAACCAAGAGACCCAGTACTTC. Protein: CASIQGFSNQETQYF. The chain has TRBV2 and TRBJ2-5; maybe TRBD1 (6 bases). V was cut by 7 bases and J by 0 bases, with 15 bases left in between. The germline CDR1 and CDR2 sequences are SNHLY and FYNNEI. The CDR3 length is 15 residues.

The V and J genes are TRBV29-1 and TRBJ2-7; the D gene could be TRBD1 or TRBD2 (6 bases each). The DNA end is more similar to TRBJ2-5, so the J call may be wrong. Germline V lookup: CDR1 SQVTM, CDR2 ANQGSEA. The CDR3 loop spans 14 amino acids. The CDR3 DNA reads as TGCAGCGTTGAGGGTGGGGGGCTTTTGGAGACCCAGTACTTC. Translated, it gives CSVEGGGLLETQYF.

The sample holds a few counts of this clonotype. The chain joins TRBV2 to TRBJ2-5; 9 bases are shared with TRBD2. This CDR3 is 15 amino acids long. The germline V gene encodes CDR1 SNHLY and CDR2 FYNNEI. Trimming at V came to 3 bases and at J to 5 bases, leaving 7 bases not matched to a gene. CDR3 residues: CASSEMAGGPETQYF. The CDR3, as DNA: TGTGCCAGCAGTGAGATGGCGGGAGGGCCGGAGACCCAGTACTTC. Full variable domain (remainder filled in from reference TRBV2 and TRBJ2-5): EPEVTQTPSHQVTQMGQEVILRCVPISNHLYFYWYRQILGQKVEFLVSFYNNEISEKSEIFDDQFSVERPDGSNFTLKIRSTKLEDSAMYFCASSEMAGGPETQYFGPGTRLLVL.

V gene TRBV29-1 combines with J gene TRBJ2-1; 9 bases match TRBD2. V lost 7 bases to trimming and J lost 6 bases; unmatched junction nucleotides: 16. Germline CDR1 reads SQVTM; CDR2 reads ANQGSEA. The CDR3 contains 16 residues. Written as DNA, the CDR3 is TGCAGCGCATTGGCCACTAGCGGGCTACCGGTCAATGAGCAGTTCTTC. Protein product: CSALATSGLPVNEQFF.

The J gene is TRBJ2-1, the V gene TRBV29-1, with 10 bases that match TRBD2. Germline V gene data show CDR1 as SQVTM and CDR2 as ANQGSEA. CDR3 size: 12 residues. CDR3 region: CSSSGSYNEQFF. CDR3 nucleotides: TGCAGTTCTAGCGGGAGTTACAATGAGCAGTTCTTC.

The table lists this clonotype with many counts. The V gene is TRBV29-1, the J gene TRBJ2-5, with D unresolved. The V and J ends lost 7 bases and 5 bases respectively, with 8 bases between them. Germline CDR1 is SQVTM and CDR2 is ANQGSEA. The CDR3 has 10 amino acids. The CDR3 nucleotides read TGCAGCGCCGGCGACGAGACCCAGTACTTC. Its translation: CSAGDETQYF.

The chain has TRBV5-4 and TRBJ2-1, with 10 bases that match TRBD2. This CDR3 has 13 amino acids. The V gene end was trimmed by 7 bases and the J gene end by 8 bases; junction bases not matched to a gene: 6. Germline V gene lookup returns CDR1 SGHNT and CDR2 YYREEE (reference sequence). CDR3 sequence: CASGWLAGDEQFF. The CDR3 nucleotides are TGTGCCAGCGGGTGGCTAGCGGGAGATGAGCAGTTCTTC.

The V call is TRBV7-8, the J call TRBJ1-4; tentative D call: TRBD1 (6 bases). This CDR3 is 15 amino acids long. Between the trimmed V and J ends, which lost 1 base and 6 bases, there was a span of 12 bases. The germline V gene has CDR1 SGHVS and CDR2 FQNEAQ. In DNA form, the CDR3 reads TGTGCCAGCAGCTTAGTGGGGGGGGCGCATGAAAAACTGTTTTTT. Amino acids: CASSLVGGAHEKLFF.

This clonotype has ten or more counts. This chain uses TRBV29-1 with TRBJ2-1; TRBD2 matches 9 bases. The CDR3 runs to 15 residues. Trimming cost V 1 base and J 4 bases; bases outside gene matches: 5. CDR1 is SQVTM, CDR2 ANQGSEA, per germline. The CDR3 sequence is CSVEGMAGGYNEQFF. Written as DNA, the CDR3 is TGCAGCGTTGAAGGAATGGCGGGAGGGTACAATGAGCAGTTCTTC.

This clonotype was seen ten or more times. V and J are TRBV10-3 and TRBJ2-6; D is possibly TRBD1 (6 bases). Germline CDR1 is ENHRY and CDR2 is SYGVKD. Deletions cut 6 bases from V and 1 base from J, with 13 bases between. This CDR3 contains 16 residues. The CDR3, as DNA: TGTGCCATCAGCCGACAGGTGGAGTCTGGGGCCAACGTCCTGACTTTC. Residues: CAISRQVESGANVLTF.

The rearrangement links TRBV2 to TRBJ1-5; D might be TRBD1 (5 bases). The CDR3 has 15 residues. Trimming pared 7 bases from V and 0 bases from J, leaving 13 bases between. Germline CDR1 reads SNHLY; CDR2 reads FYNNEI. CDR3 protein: CASTRDVASNQPQHF. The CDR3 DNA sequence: TGTGCCAGCACCCGGGACGTGGCTAGCAATCAGCCCCAGCATTTT.

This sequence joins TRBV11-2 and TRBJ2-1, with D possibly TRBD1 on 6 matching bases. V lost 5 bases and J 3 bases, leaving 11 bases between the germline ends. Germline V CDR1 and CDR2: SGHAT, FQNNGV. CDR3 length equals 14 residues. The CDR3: CASSMDSIYNEQFF. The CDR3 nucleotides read TGTGCCAGCAGCATGGACAGCATCTACAATGAGCAGTTCTTC.

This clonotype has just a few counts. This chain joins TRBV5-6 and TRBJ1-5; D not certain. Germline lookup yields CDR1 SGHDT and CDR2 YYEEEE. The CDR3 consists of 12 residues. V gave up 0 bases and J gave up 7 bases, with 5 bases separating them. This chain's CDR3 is CASSLGTQPQHF. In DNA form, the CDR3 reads TGTGCCAGCAGCTTGGGTACCCAGCCCCAGCATTTT.

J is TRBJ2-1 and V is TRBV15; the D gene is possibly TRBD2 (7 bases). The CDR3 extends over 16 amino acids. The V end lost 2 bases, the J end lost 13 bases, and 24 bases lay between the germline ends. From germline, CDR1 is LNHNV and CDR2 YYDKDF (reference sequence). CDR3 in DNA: TGTGCCACCAGCAGACGGAATTTGGGGGGGGCGGAGACCCAGTTCTTC. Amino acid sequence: CATSRRNLGGAETQFF.